These 11 T cell receptor beta chains came from one sample sequenced in a study of T cell responses to AZD1222 COVID-19 vaccine. The data were produced by immunoSEQ multiplex PCR, yet TCRdb's version contains in-frame clones alone and is incomplete. The sample lists roughly 170,000 clones; around 94% were seen once. Sample: peripheral blood, taken 28 days after the second AZD1222 dose. Receptor source: an adult who received the AZD1222 COVID-19 vaccine.

The chain couples TRBV12-3 or TRBV12-4 to TRBJ1-1; D perhaps matches TRBD1 (6 bases). The CDR3 spans 13 residues. Trimming cost V 5 bases and J 7 bases, with 14 bases left between them. Written as DNA, the CDR3 is TGTGCCAGCAGTACTAGAGGGGGGAATGAAGCTTTCTTT. Protein sequence: CASSTRGGNEAFF.

This clone was counted a single time. This rearrangement joins TRBV19 to TRBJ1-5; 7 nucleotides line up with TRBD1. CDR1 is LNHDA and CDR2 is SQIVND in the germline V gene (reference sequence). This CDR3 is built from 14 residues. Trimming removed 6 bases from V and 0 bases from J; junction bases left unmatched: 2. The CDR3, as DNA: TGTGCCAGTAGGGACAGGTATAGCAATCAGCCCCAGCATTTT. It is translated as CASRDRYSNQPQHF.

With respect to this clone: A junction end diverges from the germline sequence, so it may reflect a read error. The gene calls are TRBV7-7 and TRBJ2-5; D possibly matches TRBD1 or TRBD2 (6 bases each). The CDR3 has 14 residues. CDR1 and CDR2 from the germline V gene are SSHAT and FNYEAQ (reference sequence). DNA of the CDR3: TGTGCTAGCAGCTCGGACTACAGGGTAGCGACCCAGTACTTC. It translates to CASSSDYRVATQYF.

The chain is built from TRBV19 and TRBJ2-2; D call uncertain. The ends were cut back, 7 bases at V and 1 base at J, with 16 bases in the middle. The CDR3 totals 16 residues. Germline assignment: CDR1 LNHDA and CDR2 SQIVND (reference sequence). CDR3 residues: CASTPRARQNTGELFF. The CDR3 nucleotides are TGTGCCAGTACCCCGAGAGCACGGCAGAACACCGGGGAGCTGTTTTTT. Drawing the rest from reference TRBV19 and TRBJ2-2, the complete variable domain is DGGITQSPKYLFRKEGQNVTLSCEQNLNHDAMYWYRQDPGQGLRLIYYSQIVNDFQKGDIAEGYSVSREKKESFPLTVTSAQKNPTAFYLCASTPRARQNTGELFFGEGSRLTVL.

The chain's CDR3 is CASSPRVGNQPQHF. As DNA, the CDR3 is TGTGCCAGCAGTCCCCGGGTGGGGAATCAGCCCCAGCATTTT. The gene calls are TRBV7-2 and TRBJ1-5; D is ambiguous. Germline CDR1 reads SGHTA; CDR2 reads FQGNSA. V was clipped by 6 bases and J by 4 bases, with 13 bases between them. The CDR3 sequence is 14 residues long.

The chain has TRBV4-2 and TRBJ2-1; maybe TRBD1 (5 bases). V shed 0 bases and J shed 9 bases, with 12 bases lying between them. The germline V gene encodes CDR1 LGHNA and CDR2 YNFKEQ. The CDR3 totals 14 residues. For the CDR3, the DNA is TGTGCCAGCAGCCAAGATCGTGGGGCACTTGAGCAGTTCTTC. As protein: CASSQDRGALEQFF.

This chain joins TRBV5-5 and TRBJ1-1; 7 bases fit TRBD1. Germline CDR1 and CDR2: SGHKS and YYEKEE (reference sequence). The V gene end was trimmed by 4 bases and the J gene end by 2 bases; junction bases not matched to a gene: 8. The CDR3 consists of 15 residues. The CDR3 loop is CASSRLQGTNTEAFF. CDR3 nucleotides: TGTGCCAGCAGCCGTTTACAGGGGACAAACACTGAAGCTTTCTTT.

The rearrangement uses TRBV18 and TRBJ2-5; weak D call: TRBD2 (5 bases). V lost 3 bases to trimming and J lost 3 bases, with 17 bases between them. The CDR3 runs to 16 residues. Per germline, CDR1 KGHSH and CDR2 LQKENI. The CDR3 reads CASSPRSGPEEETQYF. CDR3 nucleotide sequence: TGTGCCAGCTCACCTCGCAGCGGACCAGAGGAAGAGACCCAGTACTTC. Based on the CDR3 plus reference TRBV18 and TRBJ2-5, the full variable domain is NAGVMQNPRHLVRRRGQEARLRCSPMKGHSHVYWYRQLPEEGLKFMVYLQKENIIDESGMPKERFSAEFPKEGPSILRIQQVVRGDSAAYFCASSPRSGPEEETQYFGPGTRLLVL.

The V gene is TRBV19, the J gene TRBJ1-1, with TRBD1 as a possible D gene (5 bases). The V end was cut by 4 bases, the J end by 0 bases, with 9 bases between. Germline CDR1 LNHDA, CDR2 SQIVND (reference sequence). There are 14 residues in the CDR3. CDR3 protein: CASSRDGMNTEAFF. The CDR3 DNA reads TGTGCCAGTAGTAGGGACGGTATGAACACTGAAGCTTTCTTT.

The genes are TRBV6-5 and TRBJ2-7, with D possibly TRBD2 on 5 matching bases. CDR3 length: 12 residues. CDR1 is MNHEY and CDR2 is SVGAGI in the germline V gene. V lost 8 bases, J lost 3 bases, and 11 bases lay in between. The CDR3: CASLGSGYEQYF. CDR3 DNA: TGTGCCAGCTTAGGGAGCGGCTACGAGCAGTACTTC.

This chain connects TRBV20-1 to TRBJ2-7, with unresolved D. The CDR3 runs to 14 residues. Trimming pared 3 bases from V and 3 bases from J, leaving 15 bases between. From germline, CDR1 is DFQATT and CDR2 SNEGSKA (reference sequence). This CDR3 is CSASEPDRDYEQYF. The CDR3 DNA reads as TGCAGTGCTAGTGAACCCGACCGAGACTACGAGCAGTACTTC.